This T cell receptor (beta chain) emerged from a study of cytotoxic CD8 clonotypes in ibrutinib-treated CLL. Overall study: Patients: more than 10 relapsed/refractory, roughly 16 treatment-naive, some 18 IGHV unmutated.

The table came from immunoSEQ multiplex PCR; TCRdb's copy has only in-frame clones and leaves some out. The sample has approximately 45,000 clones; 65% are singletons. This CDR3 is 15 amino acids long. After removal of 0 bases from V and 2 bases from J, the junction contained 0 bases not matched to a gene. Germline V gives CDR1 MNHEY, CDR2 SVGAGI. This TCR was sampled from a human donor with chronic lymphocytic leukemia. The V gene is TRBV6-5, the J gene TRBJ1-2, with 10 bases identical to TRBD1. Material: PBMCs, obtained after 24 months of ibrutinib treatment. CDR3 loop: CASSYSDRGNYGYTF. CDR3 in DNA: TGTGCCAGCAGTTACTCGGACAGGGGGAACTATGGCTACACCTTC.